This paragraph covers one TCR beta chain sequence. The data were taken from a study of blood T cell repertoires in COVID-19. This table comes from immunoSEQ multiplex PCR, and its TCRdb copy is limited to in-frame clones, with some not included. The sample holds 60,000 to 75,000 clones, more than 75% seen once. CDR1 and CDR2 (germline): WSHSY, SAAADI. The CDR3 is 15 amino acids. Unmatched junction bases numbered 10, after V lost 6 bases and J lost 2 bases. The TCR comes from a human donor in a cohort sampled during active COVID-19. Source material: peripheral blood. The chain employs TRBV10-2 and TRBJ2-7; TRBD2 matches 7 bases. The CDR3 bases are TGCGCCAGCAGAGCGGGGACTGGGGGGACCTACGAGCAGTACTTC. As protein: CASRAGTGGTYEQYF.